This T cell receptor beta chain was identified during a study of chemoradiotherapy in HPV16-positive cancers. The protocol was immunoSEQ multiplex PCR, while the TCRdb copy is restricted to in-frame clones and leaves out a portion. The table lists tens of thousands of clones, 90% to 95% of them singletons, with roughly a fifth in the top ten. The V and J ends lost 0 bases and 6 bases respectively, with 15 bases between them. CDR3 length equals 16 residues. The germline V gene encodes CDR1 SGHRS and CDR2 YFSETQ. The source material was blood, sampled from a patient who underwent chemoradiotherapy. This sequence originates from a human donor with HPV-associated anogenital cancer. V usage is TRBV5-1 and J usage is TRBJ1-4, with a tentative D call TRBD1 (5 bases). The CDR3 DNA reads TGCGCCAGCAGCTTGGGTCTGGGAAGCAGGGATGAAAAACTGTTTTTT. The encoded protein is CASSLGLGSRDEKLFF.